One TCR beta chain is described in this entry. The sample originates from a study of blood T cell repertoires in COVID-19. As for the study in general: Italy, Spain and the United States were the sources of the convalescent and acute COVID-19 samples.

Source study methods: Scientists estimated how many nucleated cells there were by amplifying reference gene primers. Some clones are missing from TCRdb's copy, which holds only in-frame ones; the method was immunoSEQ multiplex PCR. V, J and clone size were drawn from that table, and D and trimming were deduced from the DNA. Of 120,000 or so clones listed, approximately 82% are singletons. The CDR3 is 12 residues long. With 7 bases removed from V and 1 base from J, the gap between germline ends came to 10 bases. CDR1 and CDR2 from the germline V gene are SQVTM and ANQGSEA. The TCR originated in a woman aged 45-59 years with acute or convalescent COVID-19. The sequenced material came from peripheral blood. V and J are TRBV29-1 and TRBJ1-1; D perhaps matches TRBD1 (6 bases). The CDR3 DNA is TGCAGCGCTCGGGACAAGAACACTGAAGCTTTCTTT. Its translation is CSARDKNTEAFF.